The 20 T cell receptor beta chains given below trace back to one sample, sequenced in a study of technical replicates of blood from a few donors. Some clones are missing from TCRdb's copy, which holds only in-frame ones; the method was immunoSEQ multiplex PCR. The sample carries about 83,000 clones, just over 90% recorded once. The sequenced material came from T cells isolated from PBMCs. The receptors shown here come from a human donor in good health.

The rearrangement links TRBV6-6 to TRBJ2-7; TRBD2 matches at 10 bases. The CDR3 length is 15 residues. The J segment lost 4 bases and the V segment lost 0 bases, leaving 3 bases of the junction unmatched. The V gene's germline CDR1 is MNHNY and CDR2 SVGAGI (reference sequence). CDR3 in DNA: TGTGCCAGCAGTTACTCGTCTAGCGGGAGTTACGAGCAGTACTTC. Translated: CASSYSSSGSYEQYF.

The DNA of the CDR3 is TGTGCCAGCAGTCTCCCGACAGGGGCTGACACCTTC. Its translation is CASSLPTGADTF. This chain joins TRBV28 and TRBJ1-2; 8 nucleotides match TRBD1. Trimming at V came to 5 bases and at J to 12 bases, leaving 8 bases not matched to a gene. The CDR3 sequence is 12 residues long. CDR1 is MDHEN and CDR2 is SYDVKM in the germline V gene.

This chain uses TRBV19 with TRBJ1-5; 7 nucleotides agree with TRBD1. The germline V gene has CDR1 LNHDA and CDR2 SQIVND (reference sequence). V lost 3 bases to trimming and J lost 4 bases; unmatched junction nucleotides: 6. This CDR3 spans 15 amino acids. The DNA for the CDR3 is TGTGCCAGTAGTATTTGGGACAGAGTTAATCAGCCCCAGCATTTT. Translated: CASSIWDRVNQPQHF.

V gene TRBV7-9 combines with J gene TRBJ1-2; perhaps TRBD1 as D (6 bases). Deletions cut 0 bases from V and 7 bases from J, with 12 bases between. CDR1 and CDR2 (germline): SEHNR, FQNEAQ (reference sequence). This CDR3 has 14 amino acids. CDR3: CASSLAGGVGGYTF. The DNA for the CDR3 is TGTGCCAGCAGCTTAGCAGGGGGAGTCGGTGGCTACACCTTC.

V gene TRBV4-1 combines with J gene TRBJ2-2; 7 bases line up with TRBD2. Unmatched junction bases numbered 8, after V lost 4 bases and J lost 3 bases. Germline V CDR1 and CDR2: MGHRA, YSYEKL. This CDR3 has 16 amino acids. The chain's CDR3 is CASSRPGGSDTGELFF. The CDR3 DNA sequence: TGCGCCAGCAGCCGACCGGGCGGGAGCGACACCGGGGAGCTGTTTTTT.

This chain links TRBV5-1 with TRBJ2-3, with 9 nucleotides matching TRBD1. Germline CDR1 SGHRS, CDR2 YFSETQ. The CDR3 covers 15 residues. The V and J ends lost 1 base and 3 bases, in that order; junction bases with no gene match: 3. This CDR3 reads CASSLPDRGTDTQYF. CDR3 DNA: TGCGCCAGCAGCTTGCCGGACAGGGGTACAGATACGCAGTATTTT.

The genes are TRBV4-1 and TRBJ2-5, with a possible D match to TRBD1 (6 bases). CDR3 size: 14 residues. V was shortened by 3 bases and J by 2 bases, with 10 bases between the two germline ends. CDR1 and CDR2 (germline): MGHRA, YSYEKL. CDR3: CASSHRGPQETQYF. The CDR3 DNA reads as TGCGCCAGCAGCCACAGGGGCCCGCAAGAGACCCAGTACTTC.

The chain is built from TRBV4-1 and TRBJ2-1, with 12 bases fitting TRBD2. The CDR3 runs to 15 residues. Germline lookup yields CDR1 MGHRA and CDR2 YSYEKL. V lost 4 bases to trimming and J lost 4 bases; unmatched junction nucleotides: 2. The CDR3 region is CASSLTSGGYNEQFF. For the CDR3, the DNA is TGCGCCAGCAGCCTGACTAGCGGGGGTTACAATGAGCAGTTCTTC.

The gene calls are TRBV2 and TRBJ1-2, with TRBD1 as a possible D gene (5 bases). The CDR3 covers 13 residues. The V end was cut by 8 bases, the J end by 8 bases, with 18 bases between. CDR1 SNHLY and CDR2 FYNNEI come from the germline V gene. CDR3 bases: TGTGCCAGCCTCGGACGGGACTCTTGGGGCTACACCTTC. Protein sequence: CASLGRDSWGYTF.

V is TRBV6-6 and J is TRBJ2-7; TRBD2 matches 13 bases. The CDR3 totals 15 residues. The J segment lost 3 bases and the V segment lost 2 bases, leaving 1 base of the junction unmatched. CDR1 and CDR2 from the germline V gene are MNHNY and SVGAGI (reference sequence). In nucleotides, the CDR3 is TGTGCCAGCAGTTACAGGACTAGCGGGGGCTACGAGCAGTACTTC. It translates to CASSYRTSGGYEQYF.

The chain joins TRBV19 to TRBJ1-5; D gene ambiguous. CDR1 is LNHDA, CDR2 SQIVND, per germline (reference sequence). This CDR3 comprises 13 residues. Trimming cost V 6 bases and J 2 bases, with 8 bases left between them. The CDR3 sequence is CASRRRGNQPQHF. CDR3 bases: TGTGCCAGTAGGCGACGGGGCAATCAGCCCCAGCATTTT.

This chain connects TRBV6-5 to TRBJ1-5, with D possibly matching TRBD1 (6 bases). Germline CDR1 and CDR2: MNHEY and SVGAGI. Trimming took 4 bases from V and 8 from J, leaving 12 bases between them. The CDR3 length is 13 residues. The CDR3 sequence: CASSFTGYEPQHF. The CDR3 nucleotides read TGTGCCAGCAGTTTCACAGGGTATGAGCCCCAGCATTTT.

V and J are TRBV11-3 and TRBJ1-1, with D unclear. The CDR3 is made up of 15 amino acids. V was trimmed by 0 bases and J by 4 bases, leaving 12 bases between them. Per germline, CDR1 SGHNT and CDR2 YENEEA. CDR3 in amino acids: CASSLDGVGITEAFF. Written as DNA, the CDR3 is TGTGCCAGCAGCTTAGATGGGGTCGGGATCACTGAAGCTTTCTTT.

This chain joins TRBV2 and TRBJ1-1, with 7 bases fitting TRBD1. The CDR3 runs 11 residues. Germline V lookup: CDR1 SNHLY, CDR2 FYNNEI. V dropped 4 bases and J dropped 7; count of bases not matched to a gene: 0. The CDR3 DNA sequence: TGTGCCAGCAGTGGGGACAGTGAAGCTTTCTTT. Amino acids: CASSGDSEAFF. Full variable domain (outside the CDR3, taken from reference TRBV2 and TRBJ1-1): EPEVTQTPSHQVTQMGQEVILRCVPISNHLYFYWYRQILGQKVEFLVSFYNNEISEKSEIFDDQFSVERPDGSNFTLKIRSTKLEDSAMYFCASSGDSEAFFGQGTRLTVV.

The chain couples TRBV18 to TRBJ2-1, with 11 bases aligning to TRBD2. Per the germline V gene, CDR1 is KGHSH and CDR2 is LQKENI. V shed 1 base, J shed 1 base, and the junction held 0 bases outside the gene matches. This CDR3 contains 16 residues. CDR3 bases: TGTGCCAGCTCACCACTAGCGGGAGGGTCCTACAATGAGCAGTTCTTC. Amino acids: CASSPLAGGSYNEQFF.

The chain has TRBV14 and TRBJ2-6, with D tentatively TRBD1 (6 bases). The CDR3 contains 16 residues. V was cut by 4 bases and J by 2 bases, with 12 bases left in between. Looked up from germline, CDR1 is SGHDN and CDR2 is FVKESK. This CDR3 reads CASSLYRAAGANVLTF. The DNA for the CDR3 is TGTGCCAGCAGCCTGTACAGGGCTGCTGGGGCCAACGTCCTGACTTTC. The entire variable domain, with the rest obtained from reference TRBV14 and TRBJ2-6, is as follows: EAGVTQFPSHSVIEKGQTVTLRCDPISGHDNLYWYRRVMGKEIKFLLHFVKESKQDESGMPNNRFLAERTGGTYSTLKVQPAELEDSGVYFCASSLYRAAGANVLTFGAGSRLTVL.

V and J are TRBV7-2 and TRBJ2-5, with TRBD2 matching over 8 bases. The germline V gene encodes CDR1 SGHTA and CDR2 FQGNSA. The CDR3 is 16 residues long. Germline trimming cut 6 bases from V and 4 bases from J; bases unmatched to any gene: 13. The CDR3 region is CASRVPGLVTVETQYF. Written as DNA, the CDR3 is TGTGCCAGCAGAGTCCCGGGACTAGTAACCGTAGAGACCCAGTACTTC.

The CDR3 loop reads CASILGEGNQPQHF. The CDR3 coding sequence is TGTGCCAGCATACTCGGGGAGGGCAATCAGCCCCAGCATTTT. This rearrangement joins TRBV6-1 to TRBJ1-5; D remains unclear. V dropped 7 bases and J dropped 2 bases, with 12 bases sitting between them. The CDR3 is 14 residues long. Germline CDR1 and CDR2: MNHNS and SASEGT.

The chain links TRBV28 to TRBJ2-7; TRBD1 matches at 7 bases. Per germline, CDR1 MDHEN and CDR2 SYDVKM. CDR3 size: 14 residues. Trimming removed 3 bases from V and 3 bases from J; junction bases left unmatched: 5. The CDR3, as DNA: TGTGCCAGCAGTTTTGGGACAGTTAACTACGAGCAGTACTTC. Its protein product is CASSFGTVNYEQYF.

This chain links TRBV7-9 with TRBJ1-2; 9 bases are a match to TRBD1. Germline V gives CDR1 SEHNR, CDR2 FQNEAQ (reference sequence). Trimming cost V 4 bases and J 4 bases; bases outside gene matches: 10. This CDR3 is 16 amino acids long. The DNA for the CDR3 is TGTGCCAGCAGCTCCCCCGGGACAGGGATTGGCTATGGCTACACCTTC. Its protein is CASSSPGTGIGYGYTF.